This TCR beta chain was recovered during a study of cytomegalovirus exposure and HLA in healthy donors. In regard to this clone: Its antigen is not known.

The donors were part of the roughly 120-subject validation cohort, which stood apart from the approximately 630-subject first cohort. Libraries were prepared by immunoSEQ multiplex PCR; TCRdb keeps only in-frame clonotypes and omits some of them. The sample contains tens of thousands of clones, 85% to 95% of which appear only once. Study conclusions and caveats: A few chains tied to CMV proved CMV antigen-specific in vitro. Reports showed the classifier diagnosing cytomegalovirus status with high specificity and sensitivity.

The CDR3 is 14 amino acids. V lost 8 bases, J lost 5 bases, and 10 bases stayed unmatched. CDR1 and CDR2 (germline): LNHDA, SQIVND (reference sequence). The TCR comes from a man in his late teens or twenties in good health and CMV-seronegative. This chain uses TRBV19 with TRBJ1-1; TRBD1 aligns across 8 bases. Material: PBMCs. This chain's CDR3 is CASEKQGEGTEAFF. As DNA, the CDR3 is TGTGCCAGTGAGAAACAGGGGGAAGGGACTGAAGCTTTCTTT.